The 11 T cell receptor beta chains reported below all come from one sample, sequenced in a study of blood T cell repertoires in COVID-19. Generated by immunoSEQ multiplex PCR, the TCRdb table keeps only in-frame clones and is missing some. The sample lists about 200,000 clones, roughly 90% occurring once. The sequencing sample was made of PBMCs or T cells enriched from blood (not recorded which). The receptors originated from a woman younger than 35 who had recovered from COVID-19.

The V and J genes are TRBV13 and TRBJ1-1; D is possibly TRBD1 (6 bases). Germline CDR1 PRHDT, CDR2 FYEKMQ (reference sequence). The CDR3 is 13 residues long. V was pared by 3 bases and J by 5 bases, with 10 bases between. CDR3 loop: CASSFQGRTEAFF. In nucleotides, the CDR3 is TGTGCCAGCAGCTTTCAGGGGCGTACTGAAGCTTTCTTT. The full variable domain, its missing parts supplied by reference TRBV13 and TRBJ1-1, is AAGVIQSPRHLIKEKRETATLKCYPIPRHDTVYWYQQGPGQDPQFLISFYEKMQSDKGSIPDRFSAQQFSDYHSELNMSSLELGDSALYFCASSFQGRTEAFFGQGTRLTVV.

This clone was observed a few times. The rearrangement joins TRBV6-4 to TRBJ2-2; TRBD2 agrees at 8 bases. After removal of 4 bases from V and 0 bases from J, the junction contained 4 bases not matched to a gene. Germline V gene data show CDR1 as MRHNA and CDR2 as SNTAGT. This CDR3 has 16 amino acids. CDR3 region: CASSVGGGTNTGELFF. CDR3 in DNA: TGTGCCAGCAGTGTCGGCGGGGGGACGAACACCGGGGAGCTGTTTTTT.

V is TRBV7-2 and J is TRBJ2-5; possible D gene TRBD2, 5 bases. This CDR3 spans 15 amino acids. Germline values: CDR1 SGHTA, CDR2 FQGNSA. Trimming took 1 base from V and 5 from J, leaving 14 bases between them. CDR3 bases: TGTGCCAGCAGCTTAGTGTCCCTAGCTCAGGAGACCCAGTACTTC. Translated: CASSLVSLAQETQYF.

J is TRBJ2-7 and V is TRBV7-2; 9 bases match TRBD1. This CDR3 has 18 amino acids. The V gene end was trimmed by 4 bases and the J gene end by 1 base; junction bases not matched to a gene: 14. Germline values: CDR1 SGHTA, CDR2 FQGNSA. CDR3: CASSSRTGVRGRSYEQYF. Written as DNA, the CDR3 is TGTGCCAGCAGCTCCCGGACAGGGGTAAGGGGTCGTTCCTACGAGCAGTACTTC.

The chain has TRBV4-2 and TRBJ2-2, with 7 nucleotides matching TRBD2. The CDR3 contains 17 residues. J gave up 1 base and V 4 bases, and 9 bases lay outside the gene matches. Germline CDR1 reads LGHNA; CDR2 reads YNFKEQ. The CDR3 spells CASSPEFERGNTGELFF. DNA for the CDR3: TGTGCCAGCAGCCCCGAATTTGAGCGGGGGAACACCGGGGAGCTGTTTTTT.

This chain uses TRBV28 with TRBJ1-5; 8 bases match TRBD1. J lost 0 bases, V lost 3 bases, and 7 bases had no gene match. Germline CDR1 and CDR2: MDHEN and SYDVKM. CDR3 length: 17 amino acids. In DNA form, the CDR3 reads TGTGCCAGCAGTTTGTCAGGGGGCGCCGGTAGCAATCAGCCCCAGCATTTT. This gives the protein CASSLSGGAGSNQPQHF.

V usage is TRBV11-2 and J usage is TRBJ2-7; tentative D call: TRBD1 (5 bases). Germline V lookup: CDR1 SGHAT, CDR2 FQNNGV. The CDR3 sequence is 15 residues long. V was pared by 1 base and J by 3 bases, with 13 bases between. CDR3 nucleotide sequence: TGTGCCAGCAGCTTAGTTGGCCCAAGGGGCTACGAGCAGTACTTC. Protein product: CASSLVGPRGYEQYF.

The J gene is TRBJ1-2, the V gene TRBV6-1; D possibly corresponds to TRBD1 (6 bases). The ends were cut back, 2 bases at V and 7 bases at J, with 14 bases in the middle. Germline V gene sequence: CDR1 MNHNS, CDR2 SASEGT. The CDR3 totals 14 residues. The CDR3 coding sequence is TGTGCCAGCAGTGAAACAGGGTTTCGGTCTGGCTACACCTTC. This sequence encodes CASSETGFRSGYTF.

The V and J genes are TRBV10-1 and TRBJ1-6, with D perhaps matching TRBD1 (5 bases). This CDR3 spans 14 amino acids. Germline CDR1 and CDR2: WNHNN and SYGVQD (reference sequence). V dropped 0 bases and J dropped 14 bases, with 14 bases sitting between them. CDR3: CASSESRRSGALHF. CDR3 DNA sequence: TGCGCCAGCAGTGAGTCGCGACGGTCGGGGGCCCTCCACTTT.

The J gene is TRBJ1-6, the V gene TRBV12-5, with TRBD1 matching 8 bases. Germline loops: CDR1 LGHNT, CDR2 FRNRAP. V gave up 1 base and J gave up 10 bases; unmatched junction bases: 0. The CDR3 is made up of 13 amino acids. CDR3 loop: CASGLGQGSPLHF. For the CDR3, the DNA is TGTGCTAGTGGTTTGGGACAGGGGTCACCCCTCCACTTT.

The chain is built from TRBV7-9 and TRBJ2-2; D remains ambiguous. Deletions cut 3 bases from V and 6 bases from J, with 8 bases between. CDR3 length: 13 amino acids. Germline V lookup: CDR1 SEHNR, CDR2 FQNEAQ (reference sequence). The CDR3 region has the DNA TGTGCCAGCAGCTTCCTGTTTCCCGGGGAGCTGTTTTTT. Its translation: CASSFLFPGELFF.